This T cell receptor (beta chain) was recorded in a study of blood T cells in healthy people across ages. The authors ran a second PCR of about 6 to 12 cycles using a sample-barcoded 5' primer and a J-beta primer mix. Researchers report that a template-switch adaptor with 12 random nucleotides tagged each cDNA molecule. TCRdb re-derived calls from the 5' RACE reads in MiXCR, one entry per CDR3 protein. This table holds more than 800,000 distinct CDR3 sequences, 25% to 35% found once. This clonotype was detected ten times or more. Its antigen is undetermined. Aged about 6 to 95, donors were systemically healthy Caucasians from Russia. Every sample had a minimum of 6.5 million PBMCs isolated. Trimming removed 0 bases from V and 2 bases from J; junction bases left unmatched: 3. The CDR3 covers 16 residues. CDR1 and CDR2 (germline): LGHNA, YNFKEQ. The study's findings and limits: Strong correlation linked observed beta diversity and percent naive T cells.

The clonotype comes from a woman over 75 in good health. The source material was blood. V usage is TRBV4-2 and J usage is TRBJ2-3, with TRBD2 identical over 9 bases. CDR3 nucleotide sequence: TGTGCCAGCAGCCAAGATCTAGCGGGGATCACAGATACGCAGTATTTT. Its translation: CASSQDLAGITDTQYF.